This T cell receptor (beta chain) was captured in a study of T cells in Graves' hyperthyroidism and ophthalmopathy. Trimming left V 6 bases short and J 0 bases short, with 14 bases between. The germline gives CDR1 LNHDA, CDR2 SQIVND (reference sequence). This CDR3 comprises 16 residues. About this clonotype itself: Its antigen is as yet unknown.

General study points: Among thyroid clonotypes expanded above 0.001, most also appeared in blood. The model forecast ophthalmopathy, anticipating it by a median roughly 6.5 months before onset. A 13 V-J signature model discriminated ophthalmopathy versus stable hyperthyroidism.

Using RNA transcripts as the source, TCR beta CDR3 regions were amplified. The primer set for the first-round RT-PCR of the TCR CDR3 was HTBI. TCRdb recomputed calls from the multiplex PCR reads with MiXCR, one row per CDR3 protein. This sample yields about 660,000 distinct CDR3 sequences, of which 45% are seen a single time; less than 9.5% belongs to the top ten. The TCR was taken from an adult man with Graves' disease, either hyperthyroidism or ophthalmopathy (not recorded which). V usage is TRBV19 and J usage is TRBJ2-2, with D possibly being TRBD2 (6 bases). Material: peripheral blood or thyroid tissue (not recorded which). The CDR3 nucleotides read TGTGCCAGTAGAGTTGCTAGCGACACGAACACCGGGGAGCTGTTTTTT. It yields the protein CASRVASDTNTGELFF.